A single TCR beta chain is shown here with its context. In the source study's methods: Amplifying reference gene primers gave estimates of nucleated cell counts. Clones were sequenced by immunoSEQ multiplex PCR, and TCRdb holds only the in-frame ones, with some missing. The DNA gave D and trimming, while V, J and clone size come from that table. This sample yields around 30,000 clones, of which approximately 82% are seen a single time; roughly 14% belongs to the top ten. The sample is drawn from a study of blood T cell repertoires in COVID-19. Study overall: Italy, Spain and the United States were the sources of the convalescent and acute COVID-19 samples. The cDNA or gDNA used as material had been derived from T cells, B-cell-depleted T cells, or PBMCs.

The sample was peripheral blood. The TCR originated in an elderly man with active or convalescent COVID-19.

The CDR3 DNA sequence: TGTGCCAGTAGTATAGCTAGGGGGCATCTGAACATTCAGTACTTC. As protein: CASSIARGHLNIQYF. The chain recombines TRBV19 with TRBJ2-4; 7 nucleotides agree with TRBD1. Looked up from germline, CDR1 is LNHDA and CDR2 is SQIVND (reference sequence). V was clipped by 1 base and J by 7 bases; unmatched bases: 7. This CDR3 is built from 15 residues.